Below are 3 T cell receptor beta chains sequenced from a single sample in a study of blood T cells in healthy people across ages. For the second PCR, which ran for about 7 to 11 cycles, a sample-barcoded 5' primer and a J-beta primer mix were used. TCRdb redid the calling of the 5' RACE reads with MiXCR, one entry per CDR3 protein. The sample records fewer than 2,000,000 distinct CDR3 sequences, 39% being singletons. Sequenced input: blood. The receptors shown here come from a human donor in good health.

The chain uses TRBV12-3 or TRBV12-4 and TRBJ2-1, with TRBD2 identical over 9 bases. CDR3 length: 16 amino acids. V was clipped by 5 bases and J by 9 bases; unmatched bases: 14. Here the CDR3 reads CASSLSGLARGGEQFF. CDR3 nucleotide sequence: TGTGCCAGCAGTCTCTCGGGACTAGCCAGGGGGGGTGAGCAGTTCTTC.

The genes are TRBV3-1 and TRBJ1-2; tentatively, D is TRBD1 (6 bases). The length of the CDR3 is 16 residues. The V gene lost 0 bases and the J gene lost 2 bases, with 13 bases spanning the gap. CDR1 and CDR2 (germline): LGHDT, YNNKEL (reference sequence). In nucleotides, the CDR3 is TGTGCCAGCAGCCAAGAAAACAGGGTGCCAAACTATGGCTACACCTTC. Amino acids: CASSQENRVPNYGYTF.

This clonotype was seen a single time. V usage is TRBV7-2 and J usage is TRBJ2-5; perhaps D is TRBD1 or TRBD2 (5 bases each). Germline V CDR1 and CDR2: SGHTA, FQGNSA. V was clipped by 2 bases and J by 4 bases, with 14 bases between them. This CDR3 has 15 residues. The CDR3, as DNA: TGTGCCAGCAGCTTACCGCTTGGGGGTGGAGAGACCCAGTACTTC. Its translation is CASSLPLGGGETQYF.